In this sample, the clone carrying this T cell receptor (beta chain) turned up once. How the authors handled the data: Using reference gene primer amplification, nucleated cell counts were estimated. Some clones are missing from TCRdb's copy, which holds only in-frame ones; the method was immunoSEQ multiplex PCR. Clone size and the V and J calls come from that table; the DNA yielded D and trimming. The data hold about 160,000 clones, with over 60% observed a single time. The V gene's germline CDR1 is SGHDN and CDR2 FVKESK. This CDR3 is built from 16 residues. V trimming: 6 bases; J trimming: 4 bases; junction bases outside the gene matches: 7. These data are taken from a study of blood T cell repertoires in COVID-19. At the level of the study: Samples came from the United States, Italy and Spain, spanning acute and convalescent COVID-19. PBMCs, B-cell-depleted T cells, or T cells provided the cDNA or gDNA that made up the material.

The TCR originated in a man aged 60-69 years with acute or convalescent COVID-19. Sample: peripheral blood. The gene calls are TRBV14 and TRBJ2-1, with 12 bases matching TRBD2. DNA for the CDR3: TGTGCCAGCAGTCAGACTAGCGGGGGACATTACAATGAGCAGTTCTTC. As protein: CASSQTSGGHYNEQFF. Filled out from reference TRBV14 and TRBJ2-1, the complete variable domain reads EAGVTQFPSHSVIEKGQTVTLRCDPISGHDNLYWYRRVMGKEIKFLLHFVKESKQDESGMPNNRFLAERTGGTYSTLKVQPAELEDSGVYFCASSQTSGGHYNEQFFGPGTRLTVL.